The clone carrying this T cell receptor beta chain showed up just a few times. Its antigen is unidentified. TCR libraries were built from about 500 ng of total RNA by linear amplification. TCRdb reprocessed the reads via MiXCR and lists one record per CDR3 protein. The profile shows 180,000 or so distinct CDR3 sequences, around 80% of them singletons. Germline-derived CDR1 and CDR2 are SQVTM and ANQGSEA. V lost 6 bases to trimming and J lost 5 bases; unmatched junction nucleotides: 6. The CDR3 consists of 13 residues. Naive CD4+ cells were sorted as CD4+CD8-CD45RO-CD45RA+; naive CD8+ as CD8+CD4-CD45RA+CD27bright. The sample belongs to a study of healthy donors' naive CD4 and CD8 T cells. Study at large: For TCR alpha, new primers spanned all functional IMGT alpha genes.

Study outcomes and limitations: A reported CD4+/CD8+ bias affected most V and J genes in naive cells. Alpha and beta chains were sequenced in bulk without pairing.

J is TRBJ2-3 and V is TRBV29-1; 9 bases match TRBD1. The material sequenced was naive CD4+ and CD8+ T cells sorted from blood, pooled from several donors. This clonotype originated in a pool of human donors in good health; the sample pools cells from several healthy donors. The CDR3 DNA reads TGCAGCGTGAGGACAGGGGCTCTAGATACGCAGTATTTT. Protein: CSVRTGALDTQYF.